This T cell receptor beta chain was documented in a study of T cell responses to AZD1222 COVID-19 vaccine. V shed 5 bases and J 6 bases; nucleotides not matched to a gene: 8. The CDR3 has 15 amino acids. Germline CDR1 and CDR2: SEHNR and FQNEAQ (reference sequence). The table came from immunoSEQ multiplex PCR; TCRdb's copy has only in-frame clones and leaves some out. The sample comprises fewer than 150,000 clones, 75% to 90% of which are singletons, and over 3.5% rests with the top ten. The receptor was derived from an adult in good health. The sequenced sample was peripheral blood, obtained on day 0 of AZD1222 vaccination. The V call is TRBV7-9, the J call TRBJ2-1; the match to TRBD1 covers 9 bases. The CDR3: CASSGVTGGVNEQFF. For the CDR3, the DNA is TGTGCCAGCAGCGGGGTGACAGGGGGTGTCAATGAGCAGTTCTTC.